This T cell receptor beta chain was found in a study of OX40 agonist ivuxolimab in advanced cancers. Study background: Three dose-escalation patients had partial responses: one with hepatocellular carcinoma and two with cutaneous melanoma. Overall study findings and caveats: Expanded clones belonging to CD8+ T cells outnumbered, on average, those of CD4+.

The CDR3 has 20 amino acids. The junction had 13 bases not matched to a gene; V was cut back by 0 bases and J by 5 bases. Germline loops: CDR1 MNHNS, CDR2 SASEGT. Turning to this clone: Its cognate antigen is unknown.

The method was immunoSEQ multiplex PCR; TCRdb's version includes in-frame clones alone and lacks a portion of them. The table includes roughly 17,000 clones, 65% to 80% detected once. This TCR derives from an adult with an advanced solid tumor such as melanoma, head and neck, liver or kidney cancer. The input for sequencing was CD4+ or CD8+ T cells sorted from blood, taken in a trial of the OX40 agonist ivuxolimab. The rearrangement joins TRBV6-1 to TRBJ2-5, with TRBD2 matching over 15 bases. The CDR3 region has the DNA TGTGCCAGCAGTGAAGCGCAGGTCGGACTAGCGGGAGGGCCTTATGAGACCCAGTACTTC. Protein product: CASSEAQVGLAGGPYETQYF.